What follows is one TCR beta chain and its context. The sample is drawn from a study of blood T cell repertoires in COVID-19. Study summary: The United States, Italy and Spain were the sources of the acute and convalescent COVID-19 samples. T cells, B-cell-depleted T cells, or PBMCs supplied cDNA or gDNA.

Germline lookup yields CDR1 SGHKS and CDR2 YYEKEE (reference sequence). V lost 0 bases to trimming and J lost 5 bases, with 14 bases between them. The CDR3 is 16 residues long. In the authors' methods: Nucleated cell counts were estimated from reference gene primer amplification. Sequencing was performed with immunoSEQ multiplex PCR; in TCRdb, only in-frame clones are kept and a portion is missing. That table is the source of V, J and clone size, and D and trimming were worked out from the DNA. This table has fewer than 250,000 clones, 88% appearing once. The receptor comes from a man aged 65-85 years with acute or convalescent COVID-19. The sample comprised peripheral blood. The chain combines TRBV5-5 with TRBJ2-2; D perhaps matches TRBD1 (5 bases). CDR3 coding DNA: TGTGCCAGCAGCTTGGGGGCCAGGGTGGGGACCGGGGAGCTGTTTTTT. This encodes CASSLGARVGTGELFF.